Presented here are 24 T cell receptor beta chains from one specimen sequenced in a study of blood T cells in healthy people across ages. A second PCR, run for roughly 7 to 12 cycles, used a sample-barcoded 5' primer plus a J-beta primer mix. Using its own MiXCR run on the 5' RACE reads, TCRdb lists one record per CDR3 protein. The table lists about 1,600,000 distinct CDR3 sequences, roughly 40% of them singletons. Sequencing used blood. The receptors shown here come from a woman aged 18-29 years in good health.

This clonotype was counted a few times. The chain is built from TRBV14 and TRBJ1-2, with 8 nucleotides matching TRBD1. The germline V gene has CDR1 SGHDN and CDR2 FVKESK. V shed 1 base and J 7 bases; nucleotides not matched to a gene: 5. The CDR3 consists of 14 residues. CDR3 region: CASSQAGGGSGYTF. The CDR3 DNA reads TGTGCCAGCAGCCAAGCAGGGGGCGGGAGTGGCTACACCTTC.

Concerning this clonotype: At one of its ends the junction is not consistent with the germline gene, which may arise from a read error. This sequence joins TRBV6-6 and TRBJ2-1, with D possibly matching TRBD1 (6 bases). CDR3 length equals 15 residues. Germline V gene data show CDR1 as MNHNY and CDR2 as SVGAGI (reference sequence). The CDR3 sequence is CASRSAGTPYNGQFF. CDR3 coding DNA: TGTGCCAGCAGATCCGCCGGGACACCATACAATGGGCAGTTCTTC.

This chain joins TRBV18 and TRBJ2-1, with a possible D match to TRBD2 (6 bases). V was cut by 3 bases and J by 6 bases, with 9 bases left in between. This CDR3 spans 13 amino acids. CDR1 is KGHSH, CDR2 LQKENI, per germline. The CDR3 region is CASSPTSINEQFF. The CDR3 DNA sequence: TGTGCCAGCTCACCCACTAGCATCAATGAGCAGTTCTTC.

This clonotype has a handful of counts. The V and J genes are TRBV20-1 and TRBJ1-1; TRBD1 aligns across 9 bases. The germline V gene has CDR1 DFQATT and CDR2 SNEGSKA (reference sequence). The V segment lost 6 bases and the J segment 3 bases; nucleotides outside the gene matches: 14. The length of the CDR3 is 16 residues. Here the CDR3 reads CSALIPTGGRDTEAFF. DNA for the CDR3: TGCAGTGCCCTGATTCCTACAGGGGGCAGGGACACTGAAGCTTTCTTT.

The chain couples TRBV27 to TRBJ2-5; weak D call: TRBD2 (6 bases). From germline, CDR1 is MNHEY and CDR2 SMNVEV (reference sequence). Trimming took off 2 bases at V and 5 bases at J, with 18 bases between the two ends. This CDR3 contains 16 residues. CDR3: CASSLGGTVLTETQYF. CDR3 bases: TGTGCCAGCAGTTTAGGAGGGACTGTACTAACGGAGACCCAGTACTTC.

This chain links TRBV27 with TRBJ1-2, with a possible D match to TRBD1 (6 bases). Germline CDR1 MNHEY, CDR2 SMNVEV (reference sequence). The CDR3 length is 14 residues. Trimming shortened V by 8 bases and J by 5 bases, and 18 bases separated the two germline ends. CDR3 amino acids: CASLTKDRFYGYTF. As DNA, the CDR3 is TGTGCCAGCCTTACCAAGGACAGATTTTATGGCTACACCTTC.

To note about this clonotype: A read error may be the cause here, since a much bigger clone is one base away. The CDR3 end shows no conserved phenylalanine or tryptophan, and so a read error is likely. The rearrangement links TRBV29-1 to TRBJ2-3, with 8 bases lining up with TRBD1. There are 14 residues in the CDR3. With 4 bases clipped from V and 2 bases from J, the junction kept 5 bases outside the gene matches. Germline CDR1 is SQVTM and CDR2 is ANQGSEA. CDR3 DNA: TGCAGCGTTGTGCGGACAGGGTACACAGATACGCAGTATTTA. Translated: CSVVRTGYTDTQYL.

DNA of the CDR3: TGCAGCGTTGAAGCTCAATTGGGGGGGTATGGCTACACCTTC. It codes for CSVEAQLGGYGYTF. This rearrangement joins TRBV29-1 to TRBJ1-2; the D gene is possibly TRBD1 (5 bases). The CDR3 sequence is 14 residues long. The V gene lost 1 base and the J gene lost 5 bases, with 14 bases spanning the gap. Germline CDR1 reads SQVTM; CDR2 reads ANQGSEA. Combining the CDR3 with reference TRBV29-1 and TRBJ1-2 gives the whole variable domain SAVISQKPSRDICQRGTSLTIQCQVDSQVTMMFWYRQQPGQSLTLIATANQGSEATYESGFVIDKFPISRPNLTFSTLTVSNMSPEDSSIYLCSVEAQLGGYGYTFGSGTRLTVV.

The V gene is TRBV11-2, the J gene TRBJ2-1; D is ambiguous. Germline V gene lookup returns CDR1 SGHAT and CDR2 FQNNGV. V gave up 1 base and J gave up 5 bases, with 9 bases separating them. The CDR3 totals 14 residues. The CDR3 protein is CASSLGPVNNEQFF. The CDR3 DNA reads TGTGCCAGCAGCTTAGGTCCGGTCAACAATGAGCAGTTCTTC. Full variable domain (missing parts from reference TRBV11-2 and TRBJ2-1): EAGVAQSPRYKIIEKRQSVAFWCNPISGHATLYWYQQILGQGPKLLIQFQNNGVVDDSQLPKDRFSAERLKGVDSTLKIQPAKLEDSAVYLCASSLGPVNNEQFFGPGTRLTVL.

The gene calls are TRBV6-5 and TRBJ1-2; the D gene is possibly TRBD1 (6 bases). The V gene's germline CDR1 is MNHEY and CDR2 SVGAGI. Trimming took 8 bases from V and 5 from J, leaving 15 bases between them. The CDR3 is made up of 13 amino acids. The DNA for the CDR3 is TGTGCCAGCCGAGAACAGGGAATTTATGGCTACACCTTC. Protein product: CASREQGIYGYTF.

Concerning this clonotype: Being one base from a much bigger clone, this may be a read error. The chain recombines TRBV7-6 with TRBJ2-7; D is possibly TRBD2 (5 bases). Germline V gives CDR1 SGHVS, CDR2 FNYEAQ. The CDR3 sequence is 13 residues long. The CDR3 DNA is TGTGCCAACAGCTTAGCGCGACTTTACGAGCAGTACTTC. It specifies CANSLARLYEQYF. The full variable domain, in which reference TRBV7-6 and TRBJ2-7 provide the parts outside the CDR3, is GAGVSQSPRYKVTKRGQDVALRCDPISGHVSLYWYRQALGQGPEFLTYFNYEAQQDKSGLPNDRFSAERPEGSISTLTIQRTEQRDSAMYRCANSLARLYEQYFGPGTRLTVT.

This clonotype was seen more than once but under ten times. CDR3 protein: CASRASGSPYNEQFF. Written as DNA, the CDR3 is TGTGCCAGCAGGGCTAGCGGGAGTCCCTACAATGAGCAGTTCTTC. The chain carries TRBV21-1 and TRBJ2-1; the table assigns TRBD2, which was not confirmed against the DNA. TRBV21-1 is given as a pseudogene. The CDR3 has 15 amino acids.

The chain links TRBV20-1 to TRBJ2-5; D call uncertain. In germline, CDR1 is DFQATT, CDR2 SNEGSKA (reference sequence). This CDR3 has 12 amino acids. The CDR3 DNA reads as TGCAGCTTAGAGAACCCCCAAGAGACCCAGTACTTC. This codes for CSLENPQETQYF.

The chain joins TRBV20-1 to TRBJ2-2; 10 bases fit TRBD2. Losses at the gene ends were 0 bases for V and 4 bases for J; bases not matched to a gene: 5. This CDR3 is 16 amino acids long. Per the germline V gene, CDR1 is DFQATT and CDR2 is SNEGSKA (reference sequence). DNA of the CDR3: TGCAGTGCTAGAGAAAGGACTAGCGGCCTCACCGGGGAGCTGTTTTTT. This sequence encodes CSARERTSGLTGELFF.

The chain joins TRBV12-3 or TRBV12-4 to TRBJ2-1; TRBD2 matches 14 bases. The CDR3 extends over 16 amino acids. J gave up 0 bases and V 6 bases, and 1 base lay outside the gene matches. Written as DNA, the CDR3 is TGTGCCAGCAGGACTAGCGGGAGGGCCTCCTACAATGAGCAGTTCTTC. Translation: CASRTSGRASYNEQFF.

This chain links TRBV20-1 with TRBJ1-4; D is unclear. The CDR3 loop spans 13 amino acids. The germline V gene encodes CDR1 DFQATT and CDR2 SNEGSKA (reference sequence). V lost 2 bases and J 4 bases, leaving 8 bases between the germline ends. In DNA, the CDR3 is TGCAGTGCTAGACCGGGAGTTAATGAAAAACTGTTTTTT. Its translation: CSARPGVNEKLFF.

The chain couples TRBV10-3 to TRBJ1-6; tentative D call: TRBD1 (6 bases). The CDR3 spans 15 residues. Germline CDR1 ENHRY, CDR2 SYGVKD. The ends were cut back, 7 bases at V and 8 bases at J, with 18 bases in the middle. In DNA form, the CDR3 reads TGTGCCATCAAAAGTGGGCAGGGGTCGGATTCACCCCTCCACTTT. It codes for CAIKSGQGSDSPLHF.

The V gene is TRBV10-3, the J gene TRBJ2-7; D unresolved. Germline V gives CDR1 ENHRY, CDR2 SYGVKD. The CDR3 sequence is 13 residues long. Trimming shortened V by 5 bases and J by 0 bases, and 8 bases separated the two germline ends. The CDR3: CAISSATSYEQYF. In nucleotides, the CDR3 is TGTGCCATCAGTTCCGCGACCTCCTACGAGCAGTACTTC.

This clonotype was seen more than once but under ten times. V is TRBV7-2 and J is TRBJ2-2, with D possibly being TRBD1 or TRBD2 (5 bases each). With 8 bases removed from V and 1 base from J, the gap between germline ends came to 17 bases. The germline CDR1 and CDR2 sequences are SGHTA and FQGNSA. This CDR3 comprises 16 residues. The CDR3 DNA reads as TGTGCCAGCCAAGGGACGGGAACCGGGAACACCGGGGAGCTGTTTTTT. It yields the protein CASQGTGTGNTGELFF.

A few counts support this clonotype. The rearrangement links TRBV10-3 to TRBJ1-5, with TRBD1 as a possible D gene (5 bases). The germline V gene encodes CDR1 ENHRY and CDR2 SYGVKD. The CDR3 is 14 amino acids. Trimming left V 4 bases short and J 2 bases short, with 9 bases between. CDR3 residues: CAISARDGNQPQHF. Written as DNA, the CDR3 is TGTGCCATCAGTGCCCGGGACGGCAATCAGCCCCAGCATTTT.

This sequence joins TRBV6-1 and TRBJ1-1; D ambiguous. Germline V gives CDR1 MNHNS, CDR2 SASEGT. The CDR3 loop spans 11 amino acids. Trimming removed 8 bases from V and 6 bases from J, with 10 bases in between. This chain's CDR3 is CASSHRSEAFF. CDR3 DNA: TGTGCCAGCTCTCATCGGTCTGAAGCTTTCTTT.

The chain is built from TRBV11-1 and TRBJ2-5, with TRBD2 matching 14 bases. Germline values: CDR1 SGHAT, CDR2 FQDESV (reference sequence). The junction had 30 bases not matched to a gene; V was cut back by 1 base and J by 11 bases. This CDR3 is built from 23 residues. Here the CDR3 reads CASSLGQAVRTSGRTGSYNEQYF. CDR3 DNA: TGTGCCAGCAGCTTAGGACAGGCGGTTCGGACTAGCGGGAGGACCGGGTCCTACAATGAGCAGTACTTC.

The rearrangement joins TRBV12-3 or TRBV12-4 to TRBJ2-7; 7 nucleotides match TRBD2. V was pared by 6 bases and J by 2 bases, with 7 bases of the junction left unmatched. The CDR3 is made up of 14 amino acids. The CDR3 is CASRTSGATYEQYF. CDR3 coding DNA: TGTGCCAGCAGAACCAGCGGGGCTACCTACGAGCAGTACTTC.

The rearrangement links TRBV4-1 to TRBJ1-2, with no clear D. V lost 8 bases and J 8 bases, leaving 9 bases between the germline ends. In germline, CDR1 is MGHRA, CDR2 YSYEKL. The CDR3 runs 10 residues. The CDR3 reads CASDIGGYTF. For the CDR3, the DNA is TGCGCCAGCGACATAGGGGGCTACACCTTC.